This T cell receptor beta chain was recorded in a study of T cell responses to AZD1222 COVID-19 vaccine. Study outcomes and limitations: Unmutated variant regions are reportedly the target of nearly half of TCRs that are spike-specific. Repertoire samples came only from after the peak T cell response. Clonal diversity was possibly underestimated, and white British individuals and females predominated among donors.

As concerns this clone: The antigen remains undetermined.

Between the trimmed V and J ends, which lost 3 bases and 2 bases, there was a span of 28 bases. This CDR3 has 21 amino acids. Germline CDR1 is WNHNN and CDR2 is SYGVQD (reference sequence). Data came from immunoSEQ multiplex PCR; TCRdb stores just in-frame clones and leaves some out. The sample has approximately 220,000 clones, approximately 94% seen once. Sequenced material: peripheral blood, taken on day 0 of MenACWY control vaccination. V usage is TRBV10-1 and J usage is TRBJ2-2; maybe TRBD2 (6 bases). This receptor was taken from an adult in good health. The CDR3 here is CASSDCPIQSGGALNTGELFF. CDR3 coding DNA: TGCGCCAGCAGTGATTGCCCGATACAAAGTGGCGGGGCATTAAACACCGGGGAGCTGTTTTTT.